The present T cell receptor beta chain was sequenced within a study of blood T cell repertoires in COVID-19 (dated by TCRdb to about 2020). The study in broad terms: Samples from collaborators originated in the United States, Italy and Spain and spanned both the acute and convalescent phases of COVID-19. Deeply sampled blood TCRbeta repertoires from subjects exposed to, actively infected with, or recovered from COVID-19 were included in the dataset. A freely available public database, intended as a resource for researchers studying the immune response to SARS-CoV-2, is where the repertoires were released. The samples were drawn from the first 160 participants of the ongoing ImmuneRACE study and from 1,200 or so subjects provided by 6 global collaborators. Where HLA class I and class II types were available, the types were taken from metadata supplied by the sample provider, not from assay-based typing. Sample metadata almost always included a de-identified subject ID, COVID-19 status, age in years and sex. The material from the prospective study consisted of cDNA or gDNA derived from T cells, B-cell-depleted T cells, or PBMCs. Results the study describes overall, beyond this receptor: How much clinical and demographic metadata was included differed by source and by participant, and the metadata was provided uncurated.

Participants in the prospective study were enrolled through a virtual design, were aged about 18 to 100 years, and lived in roughly 24 United States geographic areas. In the prospective study, cohorts were assigned on the basis of participant-reported clinical history obtained from a screening survey and a study questionnaire. ImmuneRACE Cohort 3 recovered participants were defined by two consecutive negative NP/OP PCR tests, healthcare professional clearance, or symptom resolution. Mobile phlebotomists in the prospective study collected whole blood, serum and a nasopharyngeal or oropharyngeal swab from every participant. Participants in the prospective study had the option to provide additional blood draws and questionnaires over a roughly two-month period. Prospective study blood samples were shipped either frozen or at room temperature before DNA extraction. To note about this clone: Its antigen target is currently unknown. Base qualities were left out, and no much larger clone turns up one base away.

TCRbeta CDR3 regions were amplified from genomic DNA using the immunoSEQ Assay, a bias-controlled multiplex PCR. Concerning the study's data processing: The number of nucleated cells in each sample was estimated by amplification of reference gene primers within the assay. Sequence reads were collapsed and filtered to measure the absolute abundance of every unique TCRbeta CDR3 rearrangement. For each sample, productive Simpson clonality was calculated as the square root of Simpson's diversity index over productive rearrangements. TCRdb retrieved this table from immuneACCESS and kept in-frame rearrangements only. Not all clones are present; in checked studies, unresolved V genes account for under half, and no reason is known for the remainder. Clonal size and the V and J genes are those of that table, whereas D and trimming came from the DNA. The sample data list under 250,000 clones, and 87% of these were observed just once. 10% to 11% of the sample lies in the top ten.

There are 12 amino acids in the CDR3, from cysteine to phenylalanine inclusive. Only the CDR3 DNA is retained, 36 bases long and in frame from the first base. According to the germline V gene, CDR1 reads MNHEY and CDR2 reads SVGAGI. V is cut by 11 bases and J by 1 base, and the space between the germline ends is 11 bases. The receptor's source is a young man who had recovered from COVID-19. The chain is encoded by TRBV6-5 joined to TRBJ2-5; the D gene is perhaps TRBD1, from 5 matching bases. Sequenced: PBMCs or T cells enriched from blood (not recorded which). The DNA is as follows: TGTGCCGTCCGGACATTCCAAGAGACCCAGTACTTC. It translates as CAVRTFQETQYF.